The clone carrying this TCR beta chain has a handful of counts. This entry belongs to a study of blood T cell repertoires in COVID-19. Study overall: Material from acute and convalescent COVID-19 was sourced from the United States, Italy and Spain. PBMCs, B-cell-depleted T cells, or T cells were the source of the cDNA or gDNA that made up the material.

Self-reported history from a screening survey and questionnaire set each donor's cohort. Two negative PCRs, clearance, or symptom resolution characterized the recovered Cohort 3 donors. Trimming pared 2 bases from V and 0 bases from J, leaving 8 bases between. Germline-derived CDR1 and CDR2 are MNHEY and SVGAGI. There are 14 residues in the CDR3. Libraries were prepared by immunoSEQ multiplex PCR; TCRdb keeps only in-frame clonotypes and omits some of them. The repertoire holds some 510,000 clones, with more than 75% as singletons. The sample taken for sequencing was PBMCs or T cells enriched from blood (not recorded which). The genes are TRBV6-5 and TRBJ2-7; no clear D gene. The sequence came from a woman aged 40 to 49 who had recovered from COVID-19. The DNA of the CDR3 is TGTGCCAGCAGTTACGGGCAGAACTCCTACGAGCAGTACTTC. Protein: CASSYGQNSYEQYF.